This TCR beta chain came from a study of blood T cell repertoires in COVID-19. Overall study context: Samples came from the United States, Italy and Spain, spanning acute and convalescent COVID-19. T cells, B-cell-depleted T cells, or PBMCs provided the cDNA or gDNA that served as material.

Original handling: Amplification of reference gene primers was used by the study to estimate nucleated cell counts. TCRdb's copy holds only in-frame clones and misses some; the assay was immunoSEQ multiplex PCR. That table gives V, J and clone size, and the DNA gave D and trimming. Of about 68,000 clones listed, almost 85% are singletons. The CDR3 contains 13 residues. Germline V gene lookup returns CDR1 SGHTA and CDR2 FQGNSA. Trimming took off 5 bases at V and 5 bases at J, with 11 bases between the two ends. What was sequenced was peripheral blood. The chain is built from TRBV7-2 and TRBJ2-3, with D tentatively TRBD2 (5 bases). This receptor was obtained from a man in his fifties or sixties with active COVID-19. The DNA for the CDR3 is TGTGCCAGCAGCCAGCGAAGCGGAGATACGCAGTATTTT. Protein: CASSQRSGDTQYF.